The rows below give T cell receptor beta chains drawn from one sample of a study of blood T cells in healthy people across ages. TCRdb passed the 5' RACE reads through MiXCR, listing each CDR3 protein once. The sample includes about 640,000 distinct CDR3 sequences, approximately 50% of them seen just once. The sequenced sample consisted of blood. Source of these receptors: a man aged 60 to 69 in good health. Each CDR3 is given without its conserved first and last residue.

>TRBV5-1|TRBJ1-1
ASSLGGAQDTEAF
>TRBV3-1|TRBJ1-1
ASSQVGGDEAF
>TRBV27|TRBJ1-6
ASSLQGENSPLH
>TRBV10-3|TRBJ2-7
AIRLTPSSYEQY
>TRBV27|TRBJ2-7
ASSSPQGRVREQY
>TRBV11-2|TRBJ1-5
ASSPARNQPQH
>TRBV4-2|TRBJ2-1
ASSQGQGNSNEQF
>TRBV29-1|NA
SAGQGTGYEQY
>TRBV6-4|TRBJ1-2
ASSDGGGTYGYT
>TRBV12-3/TRBV12-4|TRBJ2-1
ASSRTSGGAGYNERF
>TRBV4-1|TRBJ2-3
ASSRQTGDTQY
>TRBV6-6|TRBJ2-5
ASSYRGGWETQY
>TRBV15|TRBJ2-3
ATSRDRGKTDTQY
>TRBV5-1|TRBJ2-5
ASSLEVAVQETQY
>TRBV5-1|TRBJ2-1
ASSWGATGITYNEQF
>TRBV10-2|TRBJ1-1
ASSGTGTGGSGNTEAF
>TRBV29-1|TRBJ1-2
SVSPGSPGGYT
>TRBV5-1|TRBJ2-1
ASRRGLGHNNEQF
>TRBV18|TRBJ2-7
ASSPQPTYEQY
>TRBV5-1|TRBJ2-7
ASSLEPGQGVYEQY
>TRBV12-3/TRBV12-4|NA
ASSLGPSGPSYEQY
>TRBV5-1|TRBJ2-1
ASSRLDRRVQF
>TRBV10-1|TRBJ2-5
ASSASGTSLQETQY
>TRBV20-1|TRBJ2-5
SARDGSKQETQY
>TRBV3-1|TRBJ1-2
ASSQPGMGYGYT
>TRBV7-6|TRBJ2-5
ASSFSTGGYEQY
>TRBV5-1|TRBJ2-1
ASSPGQGAGNEQF
>TRBV4-1|TRBJ2-3
ASSQGLAFGTDTQY
>TRBV7-2|TRBJ2-1
ASSFSGTSGNEQF
>TRBV7-8|NA
ASRPTGQGAGETQY
>TRBV20-1|TRBJ2-7
SALKGYEQY
>TRBV21-1|TRBJ2-1
ASSNRLAGGQYNEQF
>TRBV20-1|TRBJ2-5
SARGTSGGYLETQY
>TRBV25-1|TRBJ2-1
ASSGLAGSYNEQF
>TRBV20-1|TRBJ2-3
SASPDTYTDTQY
>TRBV6-1|TRBJ2-6
ASSEATAGVTGSGANVLT
>TRBV20-1|TRBJ1-5
SASLGNQPQH
>TRBV3-1|TRBJ2-7
ASSQGLAGGTRSQY
>TRBV20-1|TRBJ2-7
SASALGGSYEQY
>TRBV6-6|TRBJ1-1
ASSWPGGNTEAF
>TRBV5-1|NA
ASNLGIPGTGGSEQY
>TRBV10-3|TRBJ2-1
AIRQGESYNEQF